Listed here are 12 T cell receptor beta chains from one sample, sequenced in a study of control samples from healthy donors and cancer patients. Only in-frame clones appear in the TCRdb table, and some are missing; sequencing was by immunoSEQ multiplex PCR. The sample lists some 100,000 clones, approximately 84% occurring once. Material: blood. The receptors shown here come from a woman aged 50 to 60 in good health.

This sequence joins TRBV5-8 and TRBJ2-3; D unresolved. This CDR3 has 15 residues. V was cut by 2 bases and J by 5 bases, with 15 bases left in between. Germline V gene sequence: CDR1 SGHTS, CDR2 YDEGEE. In DNA, the CDR3 is TGTGCCAGCAGCTTACCCTTCTATCGGAGAGATACGCAGTATTTT. This codes for CASSLPFYRRDTQYF.

The gene calls are TRBV3-1 (or the pseudogene TRBV3-2) and TRBJ1-3, with 7 nucleotides matching TRBD1. The trim removed 4 bases at V and 5 bases at J, leaving 5 bases unmatched. CDR3 size: 14 residues. Germline V gives CDR1 LGHDT, CDR2 YNNKEL (reference sequence). CDR3 sequence (DNA): TGTGCCAGCAGCCCAGGGGGGACGAGAAACACCATATATTTT. It translates to CASSPGGTRNTIYF.

This chain connects TRBV12-3 or TRBV12-4 to TRBJ2-7, with D maybe TRBD2 (6 bases). V lost 7 bases, J lost 5 bases, and 15 bases lay in between. The length of the CDR3 is 13 residues. The chain's CDR3 is CASKSRGFHEQYF. As DNA, the CDR3 is TGTGCCAGCAAATCGCGGGGATTCCACGAGCAGTACTTC.

This chain joins TRBV30 and TRBJ1-2, with 10 nucleotides matching TRBD1. From germline, CDR1 is GTSNPN and CDR2 SVGIG (reference sequence). Trimming removed 5 bases from V and 7 bases from J; junction bases left unmatched: 13. The CDR3 is made up of 15 amino acids. CDR3 DNA sequence: TGTGCCTGGCAGGCACCCGGGACAGGGGTTCGTGGCTACACCTTC. Translating gives CAWQAPGTGVRGYTF.

The chain combines TRBV24-1 with TRBJ1-4; TRBD1 is a possible D gene (6 bases). The V end lost 5 bases, the J end lost 8 bases, and 11 bases lay between the germline ends. Germline-derived CDR1 and CDR2 are KGHDR and SFDVKD. The CDR3 is made up of 13 amino acids. The CDR3 sequence is CATSGGAGEKLFF. CDR3 DNA sequence: TGTGCCACCAGTGGGGGGGCAGGAGAAAAACTGTTTTTT.

This chain joins TRBV27 and TRBJ2-7, with a possible D match to TRBD1 (5 bases). The CDR3 is 14 residues long. V was pared by 0 bases and J by 5 bases, with 11 bases between. The germline V gene encodes CDR1 MNHEY and CDR2 SMNVEV (reference sequence). The CDR3 DNA is TGTGCCAGCAGTTTATCCGCAGGGTGGGACGAGCAGTACTTC. It is translated as CASSLSAGWDEQYF.

This clone was detected once. This rearrangement joins TRBV7-9 to TRBJ2-2; D perhaps matches TRBD2 (6 bases). V lost 8 bases and J lost 3, with 13 bases in between. From germline, CDR1 is SEHNR and CDR2 FQNEAQ (reference sequence). The CDR3 extends over 14 amino acids. This chain's CDR3 is CASGGGSYTGELFF. The CDR3 DNA follows: TGTGCCAGCGGGGGAGGCTCCTACACCGGGGAGCTGTTTTTT.

This chain connects TRBV3-1 (or the pseudogene TRBV3-2) to TRBJ2-2; TRBD1 or TRBD2 may be the D gene (5 bases each). CDR3 length equals 16 residues. Germline V gene sequence: CDR1 LGHDT, CDR2 YNNKEL (reference sequence). V was clipped by 4 bases and J by 1 base, with 13 bases between them. The CDR3 DNA follows: TGTGCCAGCAGCCGCGATCGGGGCGGGAACACCGGGGAGCTGTTTTTT. Protein: CASSRDRGGNTGELFF.

The chain joins TRBV9 to TRBJ2-7; no reliable D call. The germline V and J ends were trimmed by 3 bases and 2 bases, with 6 bases remaining between them. This CDR3 is 12 amino acids long. Germline CDR1 is SGDLS and CDR2 is YYNGEE. Here the CDR3 reads CASSAIPYEQYF. The CDR3 coding sequence is TGTGCCAGCAGCGCCATCCCCTACGAGCAGTACTTC.

The rearrangement uses TRBV7-8 and TRBJ1-2; 8 bases are shared with TRBD1. From germline, CDR1 is SGHVS and CDR2 FQNEAQ. V lost 3 bases and J lost 8; bases outside the gene matches: 5. This CDR3 region has 13 residues. The CDR3: CASSFRTGRGYTF. The CDR3 region has the DNA TGTGCCAGCAGCTTTCGGACAGGGAGAGGCTACACCTTC.

V and J are TRBV7-2 and TRBJ1-1; 7 nucleotides align to TRBD1. J lost 1 base, V lost 5 bases, and 7 bases had no gene match. Germline V CDR1 and CDR2: SGHTA, FQGNSA. This CDR3 comprises 15 residues. The CDR3 bases are TGTGCCAGCAGCACTTCCGGGACAGAGAACACTGAAGCTTTCTTT. Residues: CASSTSGTENTEAFF.

The genes are TRBV5-1 and TRBJ1-4; the D is unclear. CDR1 is SGHRS and CDR2 is YFSETQ in the germline V gene. The CDR3 consists of 13 residues. Trimming cost V 0 bases and J 6 bases, with 6 bases left between them. This CDR3 is CASSLGPDEKLFF. DNA for the CDR3: TGCGCCAGCAGCTTGGGACCGGATGAAAAACTGTTTTTT.